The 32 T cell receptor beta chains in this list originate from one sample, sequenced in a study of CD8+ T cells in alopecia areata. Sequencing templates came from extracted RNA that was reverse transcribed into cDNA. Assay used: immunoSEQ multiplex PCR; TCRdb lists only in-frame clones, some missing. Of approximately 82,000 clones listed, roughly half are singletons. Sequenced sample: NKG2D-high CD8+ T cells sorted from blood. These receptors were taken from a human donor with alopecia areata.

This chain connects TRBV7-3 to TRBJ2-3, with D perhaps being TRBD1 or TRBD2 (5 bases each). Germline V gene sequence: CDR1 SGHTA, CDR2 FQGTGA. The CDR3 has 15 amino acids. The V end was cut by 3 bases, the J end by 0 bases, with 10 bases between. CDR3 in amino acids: CASSFGTSSTDTQYF. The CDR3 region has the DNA TGTGCCAGCAGCTTCGGGACGTCTAGCACAGATACGCAGTATTTT.

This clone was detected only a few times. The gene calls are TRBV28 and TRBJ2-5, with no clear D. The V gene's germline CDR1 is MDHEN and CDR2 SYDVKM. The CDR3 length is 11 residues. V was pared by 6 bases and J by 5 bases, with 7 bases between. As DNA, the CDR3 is TGTGCCAGCAGGTGGTCGGAGACCCAGTACTTC. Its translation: CASRWSETQYF.

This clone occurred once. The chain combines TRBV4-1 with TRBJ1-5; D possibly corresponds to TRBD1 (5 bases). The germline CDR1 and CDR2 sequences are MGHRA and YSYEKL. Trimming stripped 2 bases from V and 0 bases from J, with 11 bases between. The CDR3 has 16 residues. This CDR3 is CASSQLPDISNQPQHF. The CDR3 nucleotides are TGCGCCAGCAGCCAACTACCGGACATTAGCAATCAGCCCCAGCATTTT.

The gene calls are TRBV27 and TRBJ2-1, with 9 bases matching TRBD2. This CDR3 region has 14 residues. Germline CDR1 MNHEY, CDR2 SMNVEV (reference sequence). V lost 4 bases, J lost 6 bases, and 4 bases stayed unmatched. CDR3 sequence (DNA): TGTGCCAGCAGTTCGCGGGAGGGCCTCAATGAGCAGTTCTTC. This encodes CASSSREGLNEQFF.

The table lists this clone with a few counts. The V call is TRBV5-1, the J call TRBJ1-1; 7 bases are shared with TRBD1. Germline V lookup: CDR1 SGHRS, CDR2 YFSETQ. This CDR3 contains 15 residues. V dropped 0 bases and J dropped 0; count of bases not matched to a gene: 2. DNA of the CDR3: TGCGCCAGCAGCTTGGTGGACAGGCTGAACACTGAAGCTTTCTTT. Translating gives CASSLVDRLNTEAFF.

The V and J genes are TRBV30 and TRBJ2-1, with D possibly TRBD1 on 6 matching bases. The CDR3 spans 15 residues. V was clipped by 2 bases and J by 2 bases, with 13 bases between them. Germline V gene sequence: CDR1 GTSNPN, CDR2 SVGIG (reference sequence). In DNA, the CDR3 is TGTGCCTGGAGTCTACAGGGAGTACCCTACAATGAGCAGTTCTTC. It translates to CAWSLQGVPYNEQFF. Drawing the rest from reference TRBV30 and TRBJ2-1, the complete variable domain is SQTIHQWPATLVQPVGSPLSLECTVEGTSNPNLYWYRQAAGRGLQLLFYSVGIGQISSEVPQNLSASRPQDRQFILSSKKLLLSDSGFYLCAWSLQGVPYNEQFFGPGTRLTVL.

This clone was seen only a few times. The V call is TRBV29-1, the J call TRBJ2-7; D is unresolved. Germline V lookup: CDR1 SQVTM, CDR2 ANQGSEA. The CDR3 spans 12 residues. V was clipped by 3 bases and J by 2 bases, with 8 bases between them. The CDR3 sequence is CSVESDPYEQYF. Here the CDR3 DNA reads TGCAGCGTTGAGTCGGATCCCTACGAGCAGTACTTC.

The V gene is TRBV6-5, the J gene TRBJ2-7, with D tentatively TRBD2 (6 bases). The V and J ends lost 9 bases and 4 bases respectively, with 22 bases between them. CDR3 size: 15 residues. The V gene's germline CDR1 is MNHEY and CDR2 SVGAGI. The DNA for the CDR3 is TGTGCCAGGATCCTGCTGGGGCGGGATTGTTACGAGCAGTACTTC. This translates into CARILLGRDCYEQYF.

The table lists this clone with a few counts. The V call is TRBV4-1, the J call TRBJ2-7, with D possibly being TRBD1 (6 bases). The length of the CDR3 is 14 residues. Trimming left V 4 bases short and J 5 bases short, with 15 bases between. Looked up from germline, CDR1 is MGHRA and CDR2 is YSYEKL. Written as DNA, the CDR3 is TGCGCCAGCAGCCCGCGGCAGGGGTCCGACGAGCAGTACTTC. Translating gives CASSPRQGSDEQYF.

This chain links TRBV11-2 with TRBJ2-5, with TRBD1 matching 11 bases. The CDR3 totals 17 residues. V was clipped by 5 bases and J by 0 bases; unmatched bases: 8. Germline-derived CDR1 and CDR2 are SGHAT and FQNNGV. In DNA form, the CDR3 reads TGTGCCAGCAGCGAGGGACAGGGGGGACCGTACCAAGAGACCCAGTACTTC. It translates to CASSEGQGGPYQETQYF.

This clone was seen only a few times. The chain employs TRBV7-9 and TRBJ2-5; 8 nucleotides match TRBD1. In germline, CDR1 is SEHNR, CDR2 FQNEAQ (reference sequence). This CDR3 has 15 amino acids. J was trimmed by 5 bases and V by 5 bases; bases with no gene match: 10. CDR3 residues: CASSPADRAGETQYF. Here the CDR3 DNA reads TGTGCCAGCAGCCCCGCGGACAGGGCCGGGGAGACCCAGTACTTC.

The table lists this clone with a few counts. In nucleotides, the CDR3 is TGTGCCAGCAGCTTACCAAACTACAATGAGCAGTTCTTC. Its protein is CASSLPNYNEQFF. The chain is built from TRBV7-9 and TRBJ2-1, with no clear D. V was cut by 2 bases and J by 3 bases, with 5 bases left in between. This CDR3 region has 13 residues. The germline V gene encodes CDR1 SEHNR and CDR2 FQNEAQ (reference sequence).

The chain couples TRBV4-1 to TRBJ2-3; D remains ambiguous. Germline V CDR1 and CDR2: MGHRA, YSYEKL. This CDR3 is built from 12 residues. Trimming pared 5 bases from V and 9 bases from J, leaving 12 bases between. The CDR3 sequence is CASSATAETQYF. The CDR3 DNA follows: TGCGCCAGCAGCGCGACCGCCGAAACGCAGTATTTT.

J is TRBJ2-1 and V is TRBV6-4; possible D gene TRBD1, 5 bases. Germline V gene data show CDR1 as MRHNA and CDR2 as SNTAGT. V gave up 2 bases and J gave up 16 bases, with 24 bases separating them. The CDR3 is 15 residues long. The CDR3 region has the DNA TGTGCCAGCAGTGACACGGCAGGGTCACTTGGATATCAATTCTTC. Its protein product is CASSDTAGSLGYQFF.

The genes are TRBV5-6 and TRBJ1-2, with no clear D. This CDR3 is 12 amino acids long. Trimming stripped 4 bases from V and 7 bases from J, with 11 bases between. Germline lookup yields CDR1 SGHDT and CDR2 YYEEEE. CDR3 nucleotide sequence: TGTGCCAGCAGCCCTGACGAGGGTGGCTACACCTTC. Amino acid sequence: CASSPDEGGYTF.

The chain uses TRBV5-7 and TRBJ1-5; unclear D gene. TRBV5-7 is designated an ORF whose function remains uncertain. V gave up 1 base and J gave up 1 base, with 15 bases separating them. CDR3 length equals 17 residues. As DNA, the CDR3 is TGTGCCAGCAGCTTGCTCCGAGGCGCGGGGAGCAATCAGCCCCAGCATTTT. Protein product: CASSLLRGAGSNQPQHF.

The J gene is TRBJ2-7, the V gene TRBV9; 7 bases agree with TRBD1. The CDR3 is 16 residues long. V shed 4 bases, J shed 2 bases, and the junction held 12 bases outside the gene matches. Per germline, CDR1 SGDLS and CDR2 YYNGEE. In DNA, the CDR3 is TGTGCCAGCAGCTCCCCCTCCGGGACAGCGCCCTACGAGCAGTACTTC. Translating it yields CASSSPSGTAPYEQYF.

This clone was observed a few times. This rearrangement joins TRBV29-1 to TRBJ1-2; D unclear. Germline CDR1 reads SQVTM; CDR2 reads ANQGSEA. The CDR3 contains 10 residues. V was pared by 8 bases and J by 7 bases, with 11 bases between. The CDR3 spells CSTDAGGYTF. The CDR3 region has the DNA TGCAGCACAGACGCCGGTGGCTACACCTTC. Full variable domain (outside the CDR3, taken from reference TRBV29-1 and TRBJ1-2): SAVISQKPSRDICQRGTSLTIQCQVDSQVTMMFWYRQQPGQSLTLIATANQGSEATYESGFVIDKFPISRPNLTFSTLTVSNMSPEDSSIYLCSTDAGGYTFGSGTRLTVV.

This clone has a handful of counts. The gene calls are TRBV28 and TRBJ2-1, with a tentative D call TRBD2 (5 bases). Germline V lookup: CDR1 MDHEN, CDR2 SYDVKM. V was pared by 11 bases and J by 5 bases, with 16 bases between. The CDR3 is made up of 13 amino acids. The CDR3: CAAGRPGNNEQFF. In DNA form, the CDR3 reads TGTGCCGCCGGCAGGCCGGGGAACAATGAGCAGTTCTTC.

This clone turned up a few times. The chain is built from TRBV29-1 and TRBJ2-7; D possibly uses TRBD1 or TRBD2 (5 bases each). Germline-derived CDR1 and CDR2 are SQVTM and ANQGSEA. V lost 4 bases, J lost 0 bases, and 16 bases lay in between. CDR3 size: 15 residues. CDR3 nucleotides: TGCAGCGTTGTGGCGGACGGGGCAAACTCCTACGAGCAGTACTTC. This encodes CSVVADGANSYEQYF.

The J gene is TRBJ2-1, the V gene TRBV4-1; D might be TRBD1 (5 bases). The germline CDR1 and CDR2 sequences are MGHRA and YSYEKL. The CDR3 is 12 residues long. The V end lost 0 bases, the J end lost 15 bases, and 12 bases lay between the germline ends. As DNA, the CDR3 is TGCGCCAGCAGCCAAGATGGGGCACAGCTGTTCTTC. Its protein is CASSQDGAQLFF.

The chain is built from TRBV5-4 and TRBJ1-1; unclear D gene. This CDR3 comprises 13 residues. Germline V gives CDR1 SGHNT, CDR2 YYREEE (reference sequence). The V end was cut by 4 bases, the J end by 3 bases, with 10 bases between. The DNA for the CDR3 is TGTGCCAGCAGCCAGGACCCAGACACTGAAGCTTTCTTT. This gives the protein CASSQDPDTEAFF.

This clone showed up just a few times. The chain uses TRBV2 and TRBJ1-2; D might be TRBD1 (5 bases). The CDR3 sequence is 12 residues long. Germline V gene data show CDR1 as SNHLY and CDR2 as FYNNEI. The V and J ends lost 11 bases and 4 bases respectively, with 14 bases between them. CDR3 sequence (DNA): TGTGCCGCCCTACAGGACGGCTATGGCTACACCTTC. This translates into CAALQDGYGYTF.

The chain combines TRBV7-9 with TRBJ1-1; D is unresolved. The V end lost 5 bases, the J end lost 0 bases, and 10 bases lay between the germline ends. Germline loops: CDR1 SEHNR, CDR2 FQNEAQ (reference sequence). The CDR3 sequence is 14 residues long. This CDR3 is CASSPTEMNTEAFF. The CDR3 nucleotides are TGTGCCAGCAGCCCTACAGAAATGAACACTGAAGCTTTCTTT. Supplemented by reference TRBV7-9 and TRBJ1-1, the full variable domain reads DTGVSQNPRHKITKRGQNVTFRCDPISEHNRLYWYRQTLGQGPEFLTYFQNEAQLEKSRLLSDRFSAERPKGSFSTLEIQRTEQGDSAMYLCASSPTEMNTEAFFGQGTRLTVV.

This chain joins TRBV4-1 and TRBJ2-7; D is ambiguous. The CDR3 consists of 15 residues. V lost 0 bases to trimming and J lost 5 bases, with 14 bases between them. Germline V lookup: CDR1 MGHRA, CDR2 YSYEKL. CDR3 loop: CASSQEIVNMNEQYF. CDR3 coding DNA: TGCGCCAGCAGCCAAGAAATTGTAAACATGAACGAGCAGTACTTC.

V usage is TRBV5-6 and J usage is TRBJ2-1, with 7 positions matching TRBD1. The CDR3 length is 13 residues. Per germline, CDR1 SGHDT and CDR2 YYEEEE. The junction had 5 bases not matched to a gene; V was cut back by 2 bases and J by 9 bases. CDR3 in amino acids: CASSLDRAAEQFF. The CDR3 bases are TGTGCCAGCAGCTTAGACAGGGCTGCTGAGCAGTTCTTC.

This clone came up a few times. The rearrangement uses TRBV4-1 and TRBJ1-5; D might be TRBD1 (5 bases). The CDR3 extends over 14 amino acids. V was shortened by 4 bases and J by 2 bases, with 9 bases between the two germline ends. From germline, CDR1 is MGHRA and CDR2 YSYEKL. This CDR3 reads CASSPSGGNQPQHF. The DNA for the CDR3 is TGCGCCAGCAGCCCGTCGGGGGGCAATCAGCCCCAGCATTTT.

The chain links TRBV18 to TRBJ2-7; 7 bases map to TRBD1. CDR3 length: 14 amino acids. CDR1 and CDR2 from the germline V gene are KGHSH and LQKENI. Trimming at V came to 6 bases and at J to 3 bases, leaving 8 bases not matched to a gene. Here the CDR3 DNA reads TGTGCCAGCTCGCCGGGACAGTCAAACTACGAGCAGTACTTC. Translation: CASSPGQSNYEQYF.

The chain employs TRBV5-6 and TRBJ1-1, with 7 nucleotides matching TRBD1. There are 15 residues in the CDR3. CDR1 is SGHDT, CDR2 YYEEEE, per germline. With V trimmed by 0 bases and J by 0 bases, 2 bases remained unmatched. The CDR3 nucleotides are TGTGCCAGCAGCTTGGGGACAGGATTGAACACTGAAGCTTTCTTT. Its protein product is CASSLGTGLNTEAFF.

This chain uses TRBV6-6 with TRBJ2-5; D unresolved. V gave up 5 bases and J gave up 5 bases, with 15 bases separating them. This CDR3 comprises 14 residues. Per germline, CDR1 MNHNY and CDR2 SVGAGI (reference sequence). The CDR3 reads CASSHLAWSETQYF. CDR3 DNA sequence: TGTGCCAGCAGTCACTTAGCTTGGTCCGAGACCCAGTACTTC.

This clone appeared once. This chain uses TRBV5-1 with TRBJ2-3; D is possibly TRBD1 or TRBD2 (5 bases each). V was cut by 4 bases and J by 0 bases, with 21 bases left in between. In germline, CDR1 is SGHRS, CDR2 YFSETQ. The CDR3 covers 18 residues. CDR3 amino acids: CASSDGTAAGSSTDTQYF. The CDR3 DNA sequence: TGCGCCAGCAGCGACGGGACGGCTGCGGGTTCAAGCACAGATACGCAGTATTTT.

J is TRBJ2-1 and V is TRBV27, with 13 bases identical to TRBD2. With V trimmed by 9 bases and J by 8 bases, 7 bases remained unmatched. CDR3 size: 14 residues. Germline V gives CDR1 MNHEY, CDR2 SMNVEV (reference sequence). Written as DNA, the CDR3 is TGTGCCAGTGCTCAGACTAGCGGGAGGCATGAGCAGTTCTTC. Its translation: CASAQTSGRHEQFF.